This entry concerns a single T cell receptor beta chain. Antigen specificity is unknown. Germline lookup yields CDR1 LGHNA and CDR2 YSLEER. Losses at the gene ends were 1 base for V and 2 bases for J; bases not matched to a gene: 12. The CDR3 covers 18 residues. The primer mix had 60 Vbeta and 13 Jbeta primers. Clones were read by immunoSEQ multiplex PCR, and TCRdb kept only the in-frame ones, dropping some. The sample carries some 160,000 clones, 80% recorded once. This entry is derived from a study of cytomegalovirus exposure and HLA in healthy donors. Study-wide results and limits: What TCR beta sequences reportedly achieved was accurate prediction of HLA-A and HLA-B alleles in most subjects.

J is TRBJ2-7 and V is TRBV4-3, with TRBD2 matching 9 bases. The TCR originated in a male donor in good health and CMV-seronegative. The sample comprised PBMCs. Written as DNA, the CDR3 is TGCGCCAGCAGCCAAGCCGAAAACCGCGGGGGGGGAACCTACGAGCAGTACTTC. Translation gives CASSQAENRGGGTYEQYF.